This T cell receptor (beta chain) was observed in a study of blood T cells in healthy people across ages. The germline V gene encodes CDR1 SGHTA and CDR2 FQGNSA. The CDR3 has 16 residues. Sample-barcoded 5' priming and a J-beta primer mix drove a second PCR of about 6 to 12 cycles. TCRdb itself ran the 5' RACE reads through MiXCR, one entry per CDR3 protein. In the table there are around 820,000 distinct CDR3 sequences, more than 20% of which are singletons. These data were also reused for a study on T cells of mothers and their children. From that study: Donors comprised a few healthy Caucasian mothers plus their six children. Sequencing got over 9 million TCR beta CDR3 reads from each mother and approximately 3 million from each child. The authors identified no persistent microchimeric T cell clones.

The sequencing sample was made of blood. This chain uses TRBV7-2 with TRBJ2-5; D might be TRBD2 (6 bases). The DNA end is a closer match to TRBJ2-7, so the J assignment may be wrong. The sequence was collected from a boy younger than 18 in good health. For the CDR3, the DNA is TGTGCCAGCAGCTTAGCCCCACGGAGGGGCACTTACGAGCAGTACTTC. Its protein is CASSLAPRRGTYEQYF.